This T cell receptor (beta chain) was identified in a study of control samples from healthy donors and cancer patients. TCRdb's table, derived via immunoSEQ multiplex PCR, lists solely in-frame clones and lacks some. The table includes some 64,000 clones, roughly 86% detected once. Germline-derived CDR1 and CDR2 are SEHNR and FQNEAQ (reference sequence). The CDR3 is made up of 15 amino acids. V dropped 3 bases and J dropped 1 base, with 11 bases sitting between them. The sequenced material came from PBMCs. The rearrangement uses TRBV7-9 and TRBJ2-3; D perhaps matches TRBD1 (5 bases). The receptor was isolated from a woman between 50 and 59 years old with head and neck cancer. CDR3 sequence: CASSFGAGGTDTQYF. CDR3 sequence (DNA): TGTGCCAGCAGCTTTGGGGCAGGCGGCACAGATACGCAGTATTTT. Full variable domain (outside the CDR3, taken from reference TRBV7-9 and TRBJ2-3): DTGVSQNPRHKITKRGQNVTFRCDPISEHNRLYWYRQTLGQGPEFLTYFQNEAQLEKSRLLSDRFSAERPKGSFSTLEIQRTEQGDSAMYLCASSFGAGGTDTQYFGPGTRLTVL.